A selection of T cell receptor beta chains follows, all from one sample in a study of blood T cells in healthy people across ages. TCRdb fed the 5' RACE reads into MiXCR, producing one record per CDR3 protein. The data hold some 1 million distinct CDR3 sequences, with more than 35% observed a single time. Sequencing used blood. Receptor source: a woman aged 60 to 75 in good health. CDR3s leave out the opening cysteine and the closing phenylalanine or tryptophan. A D gene is named only where the DNA matches it firmly. Only some rows state a clone size, as once, few, many or a class for expanded clones.

j_call | d_call | clone_size | v_call | cdr3_aa
TRBJ2-5 | - | - | TRBV2 | ARPGALPHTSRGEQY
TRBJ2-1 | TRBD2 | - | TRBV29-1 | SVEEWVPSGINGQF
TRBJ2-7 | TRBD2 | few | TRBV7-9 | ASSLVASGGWQY
TRBJ2-1 | TRBD1 | few | TRBV20-1 | SASKITGGEQF
TRBJ2-7 | TRBD1 | few | TRBV5-1 | ASSQQGRRYEQY
TRBJ2-3 | TRBD2 | - | TRBV7-8 | ASSLVAGDTDTQY
TRBJ2-3 | TRBD1 | - | TRBV20-1 | SAAGQVPDTQY
TRBJ1-2 | - | - | TRBV6-5 | ASSDSGGPGYT
TRBJ2-2 | TRBD2 | - | TRBV10-1 | ASSEWGGMGTGELF
TRBJ2-1 | TRBD2 | - | TRBV27 | ASSRASGYNEQF
TRBJ2-1 | TRBD1 | few | TRBV29-1 | SVTGTEVNEQF
TRBJ2-1 | - | - | TRBV20-1 | SARDPGDNEQF
TRBJ2-7 | TRBD2 | many | TRBV4-2 | ASSQDPGLGGYEQY
TRBJ2-2 | - | - | TRBV7-3 | ASSLTSTIRTGELF
TRBJ2-7 | TRBD2 | many | TRBV20-1 | STTSGFSSYEQY
TRBJ2-7 | - | - | TRBV7-9 | ASSEQGPEGAEQY
TRBJ2-1 | - | few | TRBV11-2 | ASSFSGVRDNEQF
TRBJ1-6 | TRBD1 | - | TRBV20-1 | SAKARGKGNSPLH
TRBJ2-1 | - | - | TRBV5-1 | ASSLRLSHEQF
TRBJ2-1 | TRBD2 | few | TRBV24-1 | ATSGTSGSSTYNEQF
TRBJ1-2 | - | - | TRBV29-1 | SIWREGGYT
TRBJ2-3 | TRBD2 | - | TRBV9 | ASSTAGVSTDTQY
TRBJ2-1 | - | - | TRBV6-2/TRBV6-3 | ASSFRAQNYNEQF
TRBJ2-5 | - | few | TRBV5-1 | ASSPLGRLGVTGSQETQY
TRBJ1-5 | TRBD1 | - | TRBV28 | ASSIQTGGVQPQH
TRBJ2-7 | TRBD1 | - | TRBV20-1 | SAWTGGSSGTPYEQY
TRBJ2-7 | TRBD2 | - | TRBV5-1 | ASSLAGALAGHEQY
TRBJ2-3 | TRBD1 | - | TRBV10-3 | AISGAGTGGTDTQY
TRBJ2-1 | TRBD2 | few | TRBV6-6 | ASRTGGDNEQF
TRBJ2-3 | TRBD2 | - | TRBV27 | ASSLSVLAGGLDTQY
TRBJ1-5 | - | - | TRBV24-1 | ATSHWGRPQH
TRBJ2-7 | - | once | TRBV3-1 | ASSQEVEQY
TRBJ2-1 | - | - | TRBV11-2 | ASSLDRRGEQF
TRBJ2-5 | TRBD2 | - | TRBV18 | ASSPDPAGGRIEQY
TRBJ2-5 | TRBD1 | once | TRBV5-1 | ASSLINPGQGAGETQY
TRBJ2-3 | TRBD2 | - | TRBV29-1 | SVCLREGADTQY
- | TRBD1 | few | TRBV27 | ASSLSPDRVDFETQY
TRBJ2-7 | TRBD2 | few | TRBV20-1 | SAPSGSTSYEQY
TRBJ2-7 | - | few | TRBV7-6 | ASSPKGTHYEQY
- | TRBD1 | - | TRBV11-2 | ASSLDRAVKTQY
TRBJ2-1 | TRBD2 | - | TRBV20-1 | SAGLAGLNEQF
TRBJ2-2 | TRBD1 | - | TRBV29-1 | SVPGQGFGTGELF
TRBJ1-2 | - | - | TRBV7-9 | ASSSGTGGGYT
TRBJ2-1 | - | - | TRBV25-1 | ASSELGPVYEQF
TRBJ2-7 | - | few | TRBV20-1 | SARGGTHSTSYEQY
TRBJ2-2 | - | few | TRBV14 | ASSQVIRPTGELF
TRBJ2-1 | - | few | TRBV10-3 | AISESVQGNEQF